Each of the 31 T cell receptor beta chains below was sequenced from the same sample in a study of early T cells in non-severe SARS-CoV-2 infection. TCRdb reprocessed the 5' RACE reads via MiXCR and lists one record per CDR3 protein. The sample has about 83,000 distinct CDR3 sequences, around 15% seen once; the top ten hold 1.4%. The sample consisted of whole blood. These receptors were taken from an adult who was a healthcare worker with PCR-confirmed SARS-CoV-2 infection or an uninfected control (not recorded which).

On this clonotype: This sequence may be a read error, since a much larger clone differs from it by one base. Because it lacks the conserved phenylalanine or tryptophan at the end, this CDR3 is likely a read error. The chain is built from TRBV29-1 and TRBJ2-1; tentatively, D is TRBD2 (5 bases). Between the trimmed V and J ends, which lost 0 bases and 9 bases, there was a span of 9 bases. Per the germline V gene, CDR1 is SQVTM and CDR2 is ANQGSEA. CDR3 length: 12 amino acids. The CDR3 DNA is TGCAGCGTTGAAGAAGGGAGCAGTGAGCAGTTCATC. It encodes CSVEEGSSEQFI.

This clonotype appeared a few times. This rearrangement joins TRBV7-2 to TRBJ2-1, with D possibly called TRBD1 or TRBD2 (5 bases each). The CDR3 spans 14 residues. Trimming left V 2 bases short and J 7 bases short, with 12 bases between. CDR1 SGHTA and CDR2 FQGNSA come from the germline V gene. The CDR3 coding sequence is TGTGCCAGCAGCTTATCGTGGGGGTCGAATGAGCAGTTCTTC. The encoded protein is CASSLSWGSNEQFF.

This clonotype was recorded many times. This rearrangement joins TRBV6-2 or TRBV6-3 to TRBJ1-5; TRBD1 aligns across 9 bases. This CDR3 is 14 amino acids long. V dropped 5 bases and J dropped 2; count of bases not matched to a gene: 1. Germline values: CDR1 MNHEY, CDR2 SVGEGT. The CDR3 is CASSDRGGNQPQHF. CDR3 nucleotides: TGTGCCAGCAGTGACAGGGGGGGCAATCAGCCCCAGCATTTT.

On this clonotype: A single base separates this from a much larger clone, so it may be a read error. This chain connects TRBV29-1 to TRBJ1-1; D gene uncertain. CDR1 and CDR2 (germline): SQVTM, ANQGSEA. The V end was cut by 5 bases, the J end by 5 bases, with 15 bases between. CDR3 length: 13 amino acids. CDR3 DNA: TGCAGCGTTAGCGTCACCCGGTGGACTGAAGCTTTCTTT. Encoded protein: CSVSVTRWTEAFF.

This clonotype was picked up a small number of times. V and J are TRBV5-1 and TRBJ2-1; TRBD1 matches at 10 bases. The V gene end was trimmed by 4 bases and the J gene end by 8 bases; junction bases not matched to a gene: 9. This CDR3 is built from 15 residues. Germline V gene data show CDR1 as SGHRS and CDR2 as YFSETQ. CDR3 region: CASSPGQGVGDEQFF. In DNA form, the CDR3 reads TGCGCCAGCAGCCCCGGACAGGGGGTTGGCGATGAGCAGTTCTTC.

The rearrangement joins TRBV15 to TRBJ1-3, with D maybe TRBD1 (5 bases). In germline, CDR1 is LNHNV, CDR2 YYDKDF (reference sequence). This CDR3 is built from 16 residues. V was pared by 0 bases and J by 9 bases, with 18 bases between. CDR3 nucleotide sequence: TGTGCCACCAGCAGAGATCAGGGAGCCCTGGCGGCCACCATATATTTT. Its protein is CATSRDQGALAATIYF.

Many counts were recorded for this clonotype. The chain carries TRBV29-1 and TRBJ1-3, with D possibly matching TRBD1 (5 bases). Trimming stripped 7 bases from V and 0 bases from J, with 28 bases between. Germline V gene sequence: CDR1 SQVTM, CDR2 ANQGSEA. The length of the CDR3 is 19 residues. The CDR3: CSARPRGPVHLYSGNTIYF. The CDR3 coding sequence is TGCAGCGCCCGTCCAAGGGGACCTGTCCACCTGTACTCTGGAAACACCATATATTTT.

This clonotype was recorded at least ten times. The chain carries TRBV7-3 and TRBJ1-1; possibly TRBD1 for D (6 bases). This CDR3 contains 14 residues. Per the germline V gene, CDR1 is SGHTA and CDR2 is FQGTGA. V was trimmed by 5 bases and J by 8 bases, leaving 18 bases between them. CDR3 in amino acids: CASSQDRWTEEAFF. CDR3 DNA sequence: TGTGCCAGCAGCCAAGACCGATGGACAGAGGAAGCTTTCTTT.

This clonotype has at least ten counts. The chain combines TRBV25-1 with TRBJ1-2; 7 nucleotides align to TRBD1. The germline V gene encodes CDR1 MGHDK and CDR2 SYGVNS. The ends lost 6 bases at V and 5 bases at J; junction bases unmatched: 15. CDR3 length equals 16 residues. CDR3 in DNA: TGTGCCAGCAGCGGAGGGGGGACAGCGGAGATATATGGCTACACCTTC. It is translated as CASSGGGTAEIYGYTF.

This clonotype was found many times. The rearrangement links TRBV6-1 to TRBJ1-2, with D hard to call. V was cut by 3 bases and J by 8 bases, with 10 bases left in between. The CDR3 has 12 amino acids. In germline, CDR1 is MNHNS, CDR2 SASEGT. The CDR3 here is CASSEVKGGYTF. CDR3 nucleotide sequence: TGTGCCAGCAGTGAGGTCAAAGGAGGCTACACCTTC.

The chain recombines TRBV19 with TRBJ2-7; 7 bases fit TRBD1. This CDR3 is 17 amino acids long. Trimming cost V 4 bases and J 1 base; bases outside gene matches: 13. Germline V lookup: CDR1 LNHDA, CDR2 SQIVND (reference sequence). CDR3 residues: CASSSLGRQGWSYEQYF. CDR3 sequence (DNA): TGTGCCAGTAGTAGCCTCGGTCGACAGGGATGGTCCTACGAGCAGTACTTC.

The chain links TRBV6-2 or TRBV6-3 to TRBJ2-1; tentatively, D is TRBD2 (5 bases). Germline values: CDR1 MNHEY, CDR2 SVGEGT. V was trimmed by 8 bases and J by 3 bases, leaving 29 bases between them. The CDR3 contains 19 residues. CDR3 nucleotides: TGTGCCAGCGCGAGGCCCCAGCTCGGTGCGGGCAGGCTCTACAATGAGCAGTTCTTC. Translating gives CASARPQLGAGRLYNEQFF.

The chain recombines TRBV27 with TRBJ2-7, with D perhaps TRBD2 (7 bases). Between the trimmed V and J ends, which lost 5 bases and 3 bases, there was a span of 14 bases. The germline V gene encodes CDR1 MNHEY and CDR2 SMNVEV (reference sequence). This CDR3 region has 14 residues. CDR3: CASSPGGLLYEQYF. Here the CDR3 DNA reads TGTGCCAGCAGTCCGGGGGGCCTACTCTACGAGCAGTACTTC.

This sequence joins TRBV29-1 and TRBJ2-5, with TRBD2 identical over 8 bases. Germline-derived CDR1 and CDR2 are SQVTM and ANQGSEA. The junction had 5 bases not matched to a gene; V was cut back by 6 bases and J by 2 bases. The CDR3 is 13 amino acids. CDR3 sequence (DNA): TGCAGCGTAACCGGGACTAGACAAGAGACCCAGTACTTC. It encodes CSVTGTRQETQYF.

CDR3 nucleotides: TGTGCCAGCAGCTTTGGCACCCCGCGAGGCACAGATACGCAGTATTTT. Amino acids: CASSFGTPRGTDTQYF. The J gene is TRBJ2-3, the V gene TRBV7-9; D not resolved. Germline V gene sequence: CDR1 SEHNR, CDR2 FQNEAQ (reference sequence). Trimming shortened V by 3 bases and J by 1 base, and 14 bases separated the two germline ends. This CDR3 is built from 16 residues.

This clonotype has a handful of counts. This rearrangement joins TRBV2 to TRBJ1-5; possibly TRBD1 for D (6 bases). CDR1 SNHLY and CDR2 FYNNEI come from the germline V gene. Trimming removed 4 bases at V and 6 bases at J, with 16 bases between. CDR3 length: 15 amino acids. In nucleotides, the CDR3 is TGTGCCAGCAGTGGGGACATATCCGGGGGTCAGCCCCAGCATTTT. It is translated as CASSGDISGGQPQHF.

A single count supports this clonotype. This chain links TRBV10-3 with TRBJ2-2; 7 bases are a match to TRBD2. This CDR3 comprises 12 residues. CDR1 and CDR2 (germline): ENHRY, SYGVKD. V shed 7 bases and J 6 bases; nucleotides not matched to a gene: 2. The CDR3 DNA reads TGTGCCATCAAACGGGGGGCCGGGGAGCTGTTTTTT. It is translated as CAIKRGAGELFF.

This clonotype appeared a few times. The rearrangement links TRBV12-3 or TRBV12-4 to TRBJ2-1, with 8 positions matching TRBD1. This CDR3 has 16 amino acids. V was clipped by 6 bases and J by 0 bases; unmatched bases: 7. DNA for the CDR3: TGTGCCAGCAGCCCACTAGGACAGGGCTCCTACAATGAGCAGTTCTTC. It yields the protein CASSPLGQGSYNEQFF.

For this clonotype: This could be a read error, since a much larger clone is one nucleotide away. This chain links TRBV21-1 with TRBJ1-4. TRBV21-1 is recorded as a pseudogene. The CDR3 sequence is 13 residues long. For the CDR3, the DNA is TGTGTCAGCCCCCATGGCCTGGGTGAAAAACTGTTTTTT. As protein: CVSPHGLGEKLFF.

This clonotype showed up just a few times. The chain recombines TRBV5-1 with TRBJ2-1; 12 bases align to TRBD2. The CDR3 length is 16 residues. The V and J ends lost 4 bases and 10 bases, in that order; junction bases with no gene match: 12. In germline, CDR1 is SGHRS, CDR2 YFSETQ. The CDR3 coding sequence is TGCGCCAGCAGCCGACGACTAGCGGGGGACCAAGGGGAGCAGTTCTTC. Translating gives CASSRRLAGDQGEQFF.

At least ten counts were recorded for this clonotype. The chain is built from TRBV9 and TRBJ2-5, with D possibly TRBD2 on 6 matching bases. Trimming removed 2 bases at V and 2 bases at J, with 16 bases between. Germline CDR1 SGDLS, CDR2 YYNGEE. The CDR3 sequence is 16 residues long. The CDR3 loop reads CASSVRGSGVQETQYF. The DNA for the CDR3 is TGTGCCAGCAGCGTGCGGGGTAGCGGAGTACAAGAGACCCAGTACTTC. Filled out from reference TRBV9 and TRBJ2-5, the complete variable domain reads DSGVTQTPKHLITATGQRVTLRCSPRSGDLSVYWYQQSLDQGLQFLIQYYNGEERAKGNILERFSAQQFPDLHSELNLSSLELGDSALYFCASSVRGSGVQETQYFGPGTRLLVL.

This clonotype was counted many times. The chain combines TRBV18 with TRBJ2-7; the D gene is possibly TRBD1 (6 bases). The CDR3 has 14 amino acids. CDR1 and CDR2 (germline): KGHSH, LQKENI. Trimming cost V 3 bases and J 2 bases, with 11 bases left between them. Here the CDR3 reads CASSPIQGTYEQYF. The CDR3 DNA sequence: TGTGCCAGCTCACCGATACAGGGTACCTACGAGCAGTACTTC.

Only a few counts were recorded for this clonotype. The rearrangement joins TRBV7-8 to TRBJ2-1, with a weak D call TRBD1 (5 bases). The CDR3 consists of 17 residues. Germline V gene data show CDR1 as SGHVS and CDR2 as FQNEAQ. The germline V and J ends were trimmed by 5 bases and 2 bases, with 19 bases remaining between them. The CDR3 spells CASSLVKEQAAYNEQFF. The CDR3 DNA sequence: TGTGCCAGCAGCCTCGTTAAGGAACAGGCGGCCTACAATGAGCAGTTCTTC.

The V gene is TRBV3-1, the J gene TRBJ2-1; D is unclear. The CDR3 totals 15 residues. Trimming stripped 1 base from V and 0 bases from J, with 7 bases between. Germline loops: CDR1 LGHDT, CDR2 YNNKEL (reference sequence). CDR3: CASSQALGSYNEQFF. The CDR3 DNA sequence: TGTGCCAGCAGCCAAGCATTAGGCTCCTACAATGAGCAGTTCTTC.

This clonotype was counted only a few times. The J gene is TRBJ2-7, the V gene TRBV5-1; D perhaps matches TRBD2 (5 bases). Germline lookup yields CDR1 SGHRS and CDR2 YFSETQ. The CDR3 contains 13 residues. V gave up 4 bases and J gave up 7 bases, with 15 bases separating them. CDR3 sequence (DNA): TGCGCCAGCAGCCGAGGGCCCCTCGCTGAGCAGTACTTC. This sequence encodes CASSRGPLAEQYF.

The chain combines TRBV28 with TRBJ1-1; the D gene is possibly TRBD1 (5 bases). Germline lookup yields CDR1 MDHEN and CDR2 SYDVKM. The V and J ends lost 2 bases and 3 bases respectively, with 10 bases between them. The CDR3 is 14 amino acids. DNA for the CDR3: TGTGCCAGCAGTTTACCAGGGTCGGACACTGAAGCTTTCTTT. This codes for CASSLPGSDTEAFF.

At least ten counts were recorded for this clonotype. V is TRBV3-1 and J is TRBJ1-4, with D hard to call. The ends were cut back, 0 bases at V and 3 bases at J, with 8 bases in the middle. The CDR3 is 15 residues long. Germline V gene lookup returns CDR1 LGHDT and CDR2 YNNKEL (reference sequence). The CDR3 is CASSQDHGSNEKLFF. The CDR3 region has the DNA TGTGCCAGCAGCCAAGATCACGGTTCTAATGAAAAACTGTTTTTT.

Many counts were recorded for this clonotype. The chain is built from TRBV9 and TRBJ2-2, with D perhaps matching TRBD1 (6 bases). Germline loops: CDR1 SGDLS, CDR2 YYNGEE. V lost 3 bases, J lost 1 base, and 7 bases lay in between. The CDR3 is made up of 14 amino acids. In nucleotides, the CDR3 is TGTGCCAGCAGCGCAGGGGTGAACACCGGGGAGCTGTTTTTT. Amino acids: CASSAGVNTGELFF.

The J gene is TRBJ2-2, the V gene TRBV6-2 or TRBV6-3; tentatively, D is TRBD2 (6 bases). The CDR3 has 14 residues. With 5 bases removed from V and 4 bases from J, the gap between germline ends came to 11 bases. Per the germline V gene, CDR1 is MNHEY and CDR2 is SVGEGT. CDR3 in amino acids: CASSQGTSTGELFF. CDR3 bases: TGTGCCAGCAGTCAAGGGACTTCCACCGGGGAGCTGTTTTTT.

This clonotype was seen ten or more times. The chain uses TRBV7-2 and TRBJ2-5; D gene unclear. Germline-derived CDR1 and CDR2 are SGHTA and FQGNSA. V was clipped by 4 bases and J by 0 bases, with 9 bases between them. This CDR3 has 14 residues. The CDR3, as DNA: TGTGCCAGCAGCTGGCCCCGGTACCAAGAGACCCAGTACTTC. Its protein is CASSWPRYQETQYF.

This clonotype showed up many times. One end of the junction is discordant with germline, which a read error may explain. The rearrangement uses TRBV7-7 and TRBJ1-5, with no clear D. Germline CDR1 and CDR2: SSHAT and FNYEAQ (reference sequence). The CDR3 sequence is 16 residues long. The CDR3 spells CASTRTAFGLNQPQHF. The CDR3 bases are TGTGCTAGCACCAGGACCGCTTTTGGCCTCAATCAGCCCCAGCATTTT.